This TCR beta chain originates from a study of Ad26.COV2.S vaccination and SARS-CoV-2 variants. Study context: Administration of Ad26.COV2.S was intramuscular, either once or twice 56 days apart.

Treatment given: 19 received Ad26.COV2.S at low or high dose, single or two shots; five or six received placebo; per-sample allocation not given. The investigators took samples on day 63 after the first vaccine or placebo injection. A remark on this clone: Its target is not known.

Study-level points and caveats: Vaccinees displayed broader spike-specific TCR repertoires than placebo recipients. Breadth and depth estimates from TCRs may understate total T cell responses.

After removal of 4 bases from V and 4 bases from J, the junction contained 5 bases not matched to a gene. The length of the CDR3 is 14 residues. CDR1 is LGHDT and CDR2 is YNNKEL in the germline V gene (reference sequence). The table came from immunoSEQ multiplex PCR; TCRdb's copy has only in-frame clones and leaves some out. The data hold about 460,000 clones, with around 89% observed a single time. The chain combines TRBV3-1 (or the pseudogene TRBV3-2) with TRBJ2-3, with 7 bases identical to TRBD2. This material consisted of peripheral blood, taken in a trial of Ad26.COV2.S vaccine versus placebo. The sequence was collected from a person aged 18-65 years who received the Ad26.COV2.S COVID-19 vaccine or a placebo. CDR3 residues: CASSLVGLADTQYF. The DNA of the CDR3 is TGTGCCAGCAGCCTCGTCGGACTAGCAGATACGCAGTATTTT.